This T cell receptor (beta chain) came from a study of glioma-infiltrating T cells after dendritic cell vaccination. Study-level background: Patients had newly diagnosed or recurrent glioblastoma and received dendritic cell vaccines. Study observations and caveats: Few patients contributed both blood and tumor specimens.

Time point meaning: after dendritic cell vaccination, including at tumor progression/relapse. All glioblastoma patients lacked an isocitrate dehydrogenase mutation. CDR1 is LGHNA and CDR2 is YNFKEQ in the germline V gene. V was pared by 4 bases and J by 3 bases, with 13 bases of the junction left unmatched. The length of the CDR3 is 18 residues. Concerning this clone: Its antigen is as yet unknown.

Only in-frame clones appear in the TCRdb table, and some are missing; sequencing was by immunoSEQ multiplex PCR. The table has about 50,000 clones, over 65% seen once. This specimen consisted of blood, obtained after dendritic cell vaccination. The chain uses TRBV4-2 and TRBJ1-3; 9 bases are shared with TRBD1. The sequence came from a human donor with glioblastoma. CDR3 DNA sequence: TGTGCCAGCAGCCTCACAGGGGGCGCGGTTAGTTTTGGAAACACCATATATTTT. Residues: CASSLTGGAVSFGNTIYF.